This is a list of T cell receptor beta chains from one sample in a study of Graves' ophthalmopathy and Graves' hyperthyroidism. TCRdb independently ran MiXCR on the multiplex PCR reads; one entry per CDR3 protein. The sample has 560,000 or so distinct CDR3 sequences, less than 45% seen once; the top ten hold around 4%. Specimen: peripheral blood or thyroid tissue (not recorded which). Receptors were obtained from an adult man with Graves' hyperthyroidism. Both conserved end residues are part of each CDR3. A D gene is named only where the DNA matches it firmly. Size tells how often a clone was seen (once, few, many) or the class of an expanded clone, and some rows leave it out.

d_call	v_call	j_call	clone_size	cdr3_nt	cdr3_aa
TRBD1	TRBV25-1	TRBJ1-1	many	TGTGCCAGCAGTGAAGGACAGGGGGAGATGAACACTGAAGCTTTCTTT	CASSEGQGEMNTEAFF
TRBD1	TRBV5-1	TRBJ1-1	many	TGCGCCAGCAGAGTAACGGACAGGTTCACTGAAGCTTTCTTT	CASRVTDRFTEAFF
TRBD1	TRBV2	TRBJ2-7	.	TGTGCCAGCACCAATGACAGGGGGTTTGACTACGAGCAGTACTTC	CASTNDRGFDYEQYF
TRBD1	TRBV2	TRBJ1-1	many	TGTGCCAGCACACGACAGGGACCGAACACTGAAGCTTTCTTT	CASTRQGPNTEAFF
.	TRBV7-9	TRBJ2-7	many	TGTGCCAGCAGCTCCGGTATTTCGGACATCAGGTCCTACGAGCAGTACTTC	CASSSGISDIRSYEQYF
.	TRBV7-8	TRBJ1-3	many	TGTGCCAGCAGCCTCTTTGGGGGGACCGGGGCGCAATATTTT	CASSLFGGTGAQYF
.	TRBV6-5	TRBJ1-5	many	TGTGCCAGCAGTTACTCGGTGGGAAATAGCAATCAGCCCCAGCATTTT	CASSYSVGNSNQPQHF
.	TRBV20-1	TRBJ2-5	many	TGCAGTGCTAGAGCCCCCGGTCCGGGGGAAGAGACCCAGTACTTC	CSARAPGPGEETQYF
.	TRBV9	TRBJ1-2	.	TGTGCCAGCAGCTCCCGGGGGGAAACTAACTATGGCTACACCTTC	CASSSRGETNYGYTF
.	TRBV30	TRBJ1-1	few	TGTGCCTGGAGATATGGGTTGGACACTGAAGCTTTCTTT	CAWRYGLDTEAFF
.	TRBV4-2	TRBJ2-2	few	TGTGCCAGCAGCCGTACTCTGGCGGGACATAACGCCGGGGAGCTGTTTTTT	CASSRTLAGHNAGELFF
.	TRBV3-1	TRBJ2-7	few	TGTGCCAGCAGCCCCACCTTCGACCGCGTAGTGTGGGACGAGCAGTACTTC	CASSPTFDRVVWDEQYF
.	TRBV2	TRBJ2-5	many	TGTGCCAGCAGTGCCGGCCGGAGCCAAGAGACCCAGTACTTC	CASSAGRSQETQYF
.	TRBV2	TRBJ2-3	.	TGTGCCAGCAGACGGGACCCCGGGACCGATACGCAGTATTTT	CASRRDPGTDTQYF
.	TRBV6-5	TRBJ2-3	few	TGTGCCAGCAGTTACTCGAAAGATACGCAGTATTTT	CASSYSKDTQYF
.	TRBV15	TRBJ1-2	.	TGTGCCGCCAGCAGTGAGCGTACAGGAGGGTATGGCTACACCTTC	CAASSERTGGYGYTF
.	TRBV7-9	TRBJ1-5	many	TGTGCCAGCAGCCCGACAGGCCTCAATCAGCCCCAGCATTTT	CASSPTGLNQPQHF
.	TRBV6-6	TRBJ1-1	many	TGTGCCAGCAGTTACGACGTTTCTAGTGAAGCTTTCTTT	CASSYDVSSEAFF
TRBD1	TRBV7-9	TRBJ1-6	.	TGTGCCAGCATCACAGGGGGACAGGGGGCTGGATCACCCCTCCACTTT	CASITGGQGAGSPLHF
.	TRBV4-1	TRBJ1-2	many	TGCGCCAGCAGCCAGCTGGGTGGCTACACCTTC	CASSQLGGYTF
.	TRBV15	TRBJ1-2	many	TGTGCCACCAGCACCCCTAAGGTCGGCCAGGCCCGGTCTGGCTACACCTTC	CATSTPKVGQARSGYTF
TRBD1	TRBV11-2	TRBJ1-5	.	TGTGCCAGCAGCTTAGCCGGGACAGCACATCAGCCCCAGCATTTT	CASSLAGTAHQPQHF
TRBD1	TRBV20-1	TRBJ2-7	many	TGCAGTGCTAGAAGGAGATGGGGGACAGGGGGCGACGAGCAGTACTTC	CSARRRWGTGGDEQYF
.	TRBV6-5	TRBJ1-4	.	TGTGCCAGCAGTGAAGCGCCCGTCAGGGTGTCTAATGAAAAACTGTTTTTT	CASSEAPVRVSNEKLFF
.	TRBV20-1	TRBJ2-5	many	TGCAGTGCTAGGACATTAGGGCAGGGCGAAGAGACCCAGTACTTC	CSARTLGQGEETQYF
.	TRBV6-5	TRBJ1-4	.	TGTGCCAGCAGTTACATAAAAGAAAAACTGTTTTTT	CASSYIKEKLFF
.	TRBV2	TRBJ1-5	.	TGTGCCAGCAGTGTGGGGGGGCGGAGCAATCGGCCCCAGCATTTT	CASSVGGRSNRPQHF
.	TRBV28	TRBJ2-7	many	TGTGCCAGCAGTTTATACACAGAGAGCTCCTACGAGCAGTACTTC	CASSLYTESSYEQYF
TRBD1	TRBV29-1	TRBJ1-6	many	TGCAGCGTACGGGACAGCAATTCACCCCTCCACTTT	CSVRDSNSPLHF
TRBD2	TRBV20-1	TRBJ2-7	many	TGCAGTGCGCCTCCTAGCGGGAGGACCTCCTACGAGCAGTACTTC	CSAPPSGRTSYEQYF
.	TRBV29-1	TRBJ1-1	many	TGCAGCGGGTTAGATAGGAGTTCTAACACTGAAGCTTTCTTT	CSGLDRSSNTEAFF
TRBD1	TRBV29-1	TRBJ2-5	.	TGCAGCGTTTGGACAGGGGAGAGTGAGACCCAGTACTTC	CSVWTGESETQYF
.	TRBV19	TRBJ1-1	many	TGTGCCAGTAGTATAGCACAGAACACTGAAGCTTTCTTT	CASSIAQNTEAFF
TRBD1	TRBV6-5	TRBJ1-5	many	TGTGCCAGAAAGACAGGGGTGGGTGATCAGCCCCAGCATTTT	CARKTGVGDQPQHF
.	TRBV29-1	TRBJ1-2	.	TGCAGTGTTGATAGGGGTAGTAACTATGGCTATACCTTC	CSVDRGSNYGYTF
.	TRBV7-8	TRBJ1-5	many	TGTGCCAGCAGCCCGACAGAAAATCAGCCCCAGCATTTT	CASSPTENQPQHF
.	TRBV13	TRBJ2-2	.	TGTGCCAGCAGTTTGATGACAGCCACCGGGGAGCTGTTTTTT	CASSLMTATGELFF
TRBD1	TRBV7-3	TRBJ1-6	.	TGTGCCAGCAGCAGTACGACAGGGGGTGGGCCTGATAATTCACCCCTCCACTTT	CASSSTTGGGPDNSPLHF
TRBD1	TRBV24-1	TRBJ1-5	many	TGTGCCACCAGTGAATATCCGGGACAGGGGGTAGTCAATCAGCCCCAGCATTTT	CATSEYPGQGVVNQPQHF
.	TRBV7-2	TRBJ1-4	many	TGTGCCAGCAGCTTAGTGGTTGCAACTAATGAAAAACTGTTTTTT	CASSLVVATNEKLFF
.	TRBV7-9	TRBJ1-5	many	TGTGCCAGCAGCCTCGGAGAGGGCCAGCCCCAGCATTTT	CASSLGEGQPQHF
.	TRBV5-8	TRBJ1-2	many	TGTGCCAGCAGCTTGTTGACAGATACCTATGGCTACACCTTC	CASSLLTDTYGYTF
.	TRBV7-9	TRBJ2-7	.	TGTGCCATCCGGGGGGCCGGGGGCGAGCAGTACTTC	CAIRGAGGEQYF
.	TRBV5-4	TRBJ1-2	.	TGTGCCAGCAGCTTGGAATTGGGTGGCTACACCTTC	CASSLELGGYTF
.	TRBV28	TRBJ1-1	.	TGTGCCAGCGACTCAAACACTGAAGCTTTCTTT	CASDSNTEAFF
.	TRBV2	TRBJ2-5	many	TGTGCCAGCAGTGGCTTCCAAGAGACCCAGTACTTC	CASSGFQETQYF